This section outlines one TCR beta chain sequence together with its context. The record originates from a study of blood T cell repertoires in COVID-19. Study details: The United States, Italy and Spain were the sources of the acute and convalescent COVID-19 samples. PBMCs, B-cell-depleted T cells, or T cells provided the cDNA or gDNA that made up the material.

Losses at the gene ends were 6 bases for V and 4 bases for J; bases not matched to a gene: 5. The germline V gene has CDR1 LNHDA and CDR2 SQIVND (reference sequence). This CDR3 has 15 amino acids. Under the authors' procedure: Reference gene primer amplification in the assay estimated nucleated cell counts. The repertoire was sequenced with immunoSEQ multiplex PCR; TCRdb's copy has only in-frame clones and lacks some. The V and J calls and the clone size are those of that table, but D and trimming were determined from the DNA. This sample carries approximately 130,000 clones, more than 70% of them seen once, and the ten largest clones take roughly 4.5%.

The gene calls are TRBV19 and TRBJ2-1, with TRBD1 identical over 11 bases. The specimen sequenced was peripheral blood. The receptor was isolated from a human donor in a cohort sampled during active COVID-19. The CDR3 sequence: CASSQDRGQYNEQFF. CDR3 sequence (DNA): TGTGCCAGTAGCCAGGACAGGGGGCAATACAATGAGCAGTTCTTC.